This TCR beta chain was sequenced for a study of control samples from healthy donors and cancer patients (dated by TCRdb to between 2020 and 2021). Its CDR3 holds 14 amino acids, cysteine through phenylalanine. Kept here is only the CDR3 DNA, which spans 42 bases and is read in frame from base 1. Between the V and J ends, shortened by 4 bases and 4 bases respectively, the junction contains 15 bases. From a lookup of the germline V gene (reference sequence), CDR1 and CDR2 are SGHKS and YYEKEE. The library was obtained by the immunoSEQ multiplex PCR assay. The clones in this table, taken by TCRdb from immuneACCESS, are in-frame only. Not every clone is retained; where verified, under half of the shortfall comes from an unresolved V gene, and the cause of the rest is unknown. Across this sample there are 150,000 or so clones, with about 86% seen only once. The ten most abundant clones make up roughly 5.3% of the sample.

Of note for this clone: The antigen it recognizes is unknown. No base quality values were provided; no much bigger clone lies one nucleotide off.

Here the chain combines TRBV5-5 and TRBJ2-7; a weak D assignment points to TRBD2 (6 bases agree). The clonotype was recovered from a woman aged 25 to 39 in good health. The source material was blood. The CDR3 region reads CASSVQRGRYEQYF. The nucleotide sequence is given as TGTGCCAGCAGCGTACAGCGAGGGAGGTACGAGCAGTACTTC.